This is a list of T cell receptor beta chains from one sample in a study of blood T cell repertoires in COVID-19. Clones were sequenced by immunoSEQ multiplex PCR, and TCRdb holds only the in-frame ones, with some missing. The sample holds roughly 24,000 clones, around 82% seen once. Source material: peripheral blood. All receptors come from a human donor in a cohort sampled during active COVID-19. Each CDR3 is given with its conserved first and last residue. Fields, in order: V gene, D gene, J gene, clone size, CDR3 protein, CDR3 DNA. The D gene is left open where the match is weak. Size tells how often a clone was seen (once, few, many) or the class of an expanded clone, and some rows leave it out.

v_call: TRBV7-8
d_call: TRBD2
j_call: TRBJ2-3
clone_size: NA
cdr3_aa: CASSPSGRADTQYF
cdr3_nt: TGTGCCAGCAGCCCTAGCGGGAGGGCAGATACGCAGTATTTT

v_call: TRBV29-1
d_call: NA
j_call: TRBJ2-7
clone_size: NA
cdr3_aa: CSAGESYEQYF
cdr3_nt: TGCAGCGCAGGGGAATCCTACGAGCAGTACTTC

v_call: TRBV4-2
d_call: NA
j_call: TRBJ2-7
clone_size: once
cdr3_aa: CASSQDYGSSYEQYF
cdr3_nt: TGTGCCAGCAGCCAAGATTACGGGAGCTCCTACGAGCAGTACTTC

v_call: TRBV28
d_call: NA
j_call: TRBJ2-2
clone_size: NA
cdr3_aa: CASSLVQTNTGELFF
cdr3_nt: TGTGCCAGCAGTTTGGTTCAGACTAACACCGGGGAGCTGTTTTTT

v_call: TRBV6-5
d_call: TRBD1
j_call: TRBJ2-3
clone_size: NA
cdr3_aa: CASSYGTGVTDTQYF
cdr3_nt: TGTGCCAGCAGTTACGGGACAGGGGTCACAGATACGCAGTATTTT

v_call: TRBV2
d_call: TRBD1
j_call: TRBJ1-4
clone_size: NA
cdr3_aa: CASSRDRVGEKLFF
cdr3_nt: TGTGCCAGCAGCCGGGACAGGGTGGGAGAAAAACTGTTTTTT

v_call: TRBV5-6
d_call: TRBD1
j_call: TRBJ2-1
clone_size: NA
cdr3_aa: CASSPGQDSYNEQFF
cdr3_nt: TGTGCCAGCAGCCCCGGACAGGACTCCTACAATGAGCAGTTCTTC

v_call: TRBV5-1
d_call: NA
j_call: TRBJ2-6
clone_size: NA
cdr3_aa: CASSLGGRTDSSGANVLTF
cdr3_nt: TGCGCCAGCAGCTTGGGAGGTCGGACAGATAGCTCTGGGGCCAACGTCCTGACTTTC

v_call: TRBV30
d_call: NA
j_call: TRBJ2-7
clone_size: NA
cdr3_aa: CAWSIMGGEQYF
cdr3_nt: TGTGCCTGGAGTATAATGGGGGGCGAGCAGTACTTC

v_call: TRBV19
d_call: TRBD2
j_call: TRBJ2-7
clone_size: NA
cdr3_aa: CASSIRTGGYEQYF
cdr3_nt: TGTGCCAGTAGTATCCGGACGGGGGGGTACGAGCAGTACTTC

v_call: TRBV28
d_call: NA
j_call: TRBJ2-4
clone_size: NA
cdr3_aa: CASGTGGVQVKNIQYF
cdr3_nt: TGTGCCAGCGGAACGGGCGGGGTACAGGTCAAAAACATTCAGTACTTC

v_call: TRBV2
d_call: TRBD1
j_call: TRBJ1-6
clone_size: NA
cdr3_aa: CASSGQGARSPLHF
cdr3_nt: TGTGCCAGCAGCGGACAGGGGGCGCGGTCACCCCTCCACTTT

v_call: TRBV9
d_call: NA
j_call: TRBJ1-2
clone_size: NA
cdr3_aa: CASSVGSMGGYTF
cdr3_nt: TGTGCCAGCAGCGTAGGGTCCATGGGCGGCTACACCTTC

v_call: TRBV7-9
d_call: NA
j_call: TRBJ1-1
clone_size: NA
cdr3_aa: CASSNQGEAFF
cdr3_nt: TGTGCCAGCAGCAACCAGGGTGAAGCTTTCTTT

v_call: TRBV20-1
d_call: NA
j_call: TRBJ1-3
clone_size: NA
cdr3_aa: CSASLSSGLSGNTIYF
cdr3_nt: TGCAGTGCTAGTTTATCATCAGGCCTCTCTGGAAACACCATATATTTT

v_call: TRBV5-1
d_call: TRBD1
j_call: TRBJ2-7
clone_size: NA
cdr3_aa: CASSQWDRLDEQYF
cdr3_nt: TGCGCCAGCAGCCAATGGGACAGGCTCGACGAGCAGTACTTC

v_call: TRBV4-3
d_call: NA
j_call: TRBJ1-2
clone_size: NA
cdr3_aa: CASSQEGRPGNGYTF
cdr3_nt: TGCGCCAGCAGCCAAGAGGGCAGGCCCGGGAATGGCTACACCTTC

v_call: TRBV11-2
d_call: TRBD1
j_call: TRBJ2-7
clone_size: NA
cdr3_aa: CASSPGQGASYEQYF
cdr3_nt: TGTGCCAGCAGCCCGGGACAGGGGGCGTCCTACGAGCAGTACTTC

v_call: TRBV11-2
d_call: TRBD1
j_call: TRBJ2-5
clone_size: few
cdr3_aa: CASSRGQGETQYF
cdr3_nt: TGTGCCAGCAGCCGGGGACAGGGCGAGACCCAGTACTTC

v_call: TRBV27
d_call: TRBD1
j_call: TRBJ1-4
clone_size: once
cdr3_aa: CASSDNRGQANEKLFF
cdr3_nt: TGTGCCAGCAGTGACAACAGGGGGCAAGCTAATGAAAAACTGTTTTTT

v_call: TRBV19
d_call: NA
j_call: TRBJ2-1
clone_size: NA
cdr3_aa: CASSTALARSSTWEQFF
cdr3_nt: TGTGCCAGTAGCACCGCCCTCGCGAGGTCGTCGACTTGGGAGCAGTTCTTC

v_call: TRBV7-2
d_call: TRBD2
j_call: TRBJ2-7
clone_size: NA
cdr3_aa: CASSPGLAGEGGYEQYF
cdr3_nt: TGTGCCAGCAGTCCGGGACTAGCGGGAGAGGGGGGCTACGAGCAGTACTTC

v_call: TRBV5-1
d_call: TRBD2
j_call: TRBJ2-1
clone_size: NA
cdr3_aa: CASSLDPGVAGGQFF
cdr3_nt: TGCGCCAGCAGCTTGGACCCCGGGGTAGCGGGAGGGCAGTTCTTC